One sample yielded the 2 T cell receptor beta chains listed below, sequenced in a study of T cells in Graves' hyperthyroidism and ophthalmopathy. What was amplified from RNA transcripts were TCR beta CDR3 regions. HTBI primers were used for first-round RT-PCR of the TCR CDR3. TCRdb reprocessed the multiplex PCR reads via MiXCR and lists one record per CDR3 protein. The data hold about 700,000 distinct CDR3 sequences, with roughly 46% observed a single time. Sequencing input: peripheral blood or thyroid tissue (not recorded which). Every receptor here comes from an adult man with Graves' disease, either hyperthyroidism or ophthalmopathy (not recorded which).

The DNA of the CDR3 is TGTGCCAGCAGCCCAGGAATAGGGGGCCCCTACGAGCAGTACTTC. Protein sequence: CASSPGIGGPYEQYF. The chain couples TRBV7-2 to TRBJ2-7; 7 bases map to TRBD1. The CDR3 length is 15 residues. Germline assignment: CDR1 SGHTA and CDR2 FQGNSA. J lost 2 bases, V lost 5 bases, and 9 bases had no gene match.

This clonotype appeared a single time. The chain combines TRBV29-1 with TRBJ1-4; D is possibly TRBD1 (6 bases). Germline CDR1 SQVTM, CDR2 ANQGSEA. The CDR3 runs to 14 residues. Trimming left V 8 bases short and J 3 bases short, with 16 bases between. The CDR3 bases are TGCAGCTCGAGCCCAGGGACACCTAATGAAAAACTGTTTTTT. Its translation: CSSSPGTPNEKLFF.